This T cell receptor beta chain was sequenced for a study of blood T cells in healthy people across ages. Per sample, a minimum of 7 million PBMCs were isolated. This CDR3 comprises 14 residues. J lost 7 bases, V lost 4 bases, and 10 bases had no gene match. Germline CDR1 is SQVTM and CDR2 is ANQGSEA. A sample-barcoded 5' primer and a J-beta primer mix were used in a second PCR of about 6 to 11 cycles. TCRdb used MiXCR to reprocess the 5' RACE reads, holding one entry per CDR3 protein. This table holds about a million distinct CDR3 sequences, just over 50% found once. The chain couples TRBV29-1 to TRBJ2-1; 7 nucleotides line up with TRBD1. The sequenced sample was blood. This receptor was obtained from a woman between 55 and 75 years old in good health. The CDR3 sequence: CSVVYRGVINEQFF. CDR3 DNA sequence: TGCAGCGTTGTATACAGGGGCGTCATTAATGAGCAGTTCTTC.